Described below is a single T cell receptor beta chain sequence and its context. Clones were read by immunoSEQ multiplex PCR, and TCRdb kept only the in-frame ones, dropping some. The profile shows about 49,000 clones, approximately 83% of them singletons. The data originate from a study of control samples from healthy donors and cancer patients. The CDR3 runs 12 residues. CDR1 is SEHNR and CDR2 is FQNEAQ in the germline V gene (reference sequence). The V end lost 1 base, the J end lost 8 bases, and 9 bases lay between the germline ends. This receptor was obtained from a woman aged 45-60 years with lung cancer. The specimen was PBMCs. This sequence joins TRBV7-9 and TRBJ2-7, with D maybe TRBD1 (6 bases). The CDR3 DNA reads as TGTGCCAGCAGCTTAGAAGGGGGTAAGCAGTACTTC. Amino acids: CASSLEGGKQYF.